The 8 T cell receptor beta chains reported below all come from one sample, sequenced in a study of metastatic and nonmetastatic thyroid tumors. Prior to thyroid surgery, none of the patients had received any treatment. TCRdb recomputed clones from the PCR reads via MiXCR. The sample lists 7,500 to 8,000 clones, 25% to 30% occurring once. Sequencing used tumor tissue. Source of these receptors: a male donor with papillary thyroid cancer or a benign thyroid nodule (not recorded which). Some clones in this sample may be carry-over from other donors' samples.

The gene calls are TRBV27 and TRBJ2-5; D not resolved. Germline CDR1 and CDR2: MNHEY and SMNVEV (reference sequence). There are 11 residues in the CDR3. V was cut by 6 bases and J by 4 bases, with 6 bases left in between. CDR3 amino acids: CASRWGETQYF. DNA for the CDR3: TGTGCCAGCAGGTGGGGAGAGACCCAGTACTTC.

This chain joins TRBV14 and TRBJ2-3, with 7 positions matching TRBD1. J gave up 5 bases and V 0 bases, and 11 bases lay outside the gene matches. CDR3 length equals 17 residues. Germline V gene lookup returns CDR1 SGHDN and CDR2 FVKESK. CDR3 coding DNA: TGTGCCAGCAGCCAAGAGATCTACAGGGGAAATAGAGATACGCAGTATTTT. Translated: CASSQEIYRGNRDTQYF. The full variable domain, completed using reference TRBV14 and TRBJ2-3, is EAGVTQFPSHSVIEKGQTVTLRCDPISGHDNLYWYRRVMGKEIKFLLHFVKESKQDESGMPNNRFLAERTGGTYSTLKVQPAELEDSGVYFCASSQEIYRGNRDTQYFGPGTRLTVL.

CDR3 nucleotide sequence: TGTGCCAGCAGCCGTAACCCGGGACAGCAAGAGCAGTACTTC. It is translated as CASSRNPGQQEQYF. The genes are TRBV14 and TRBJ2-7; 7 bases agree with TRBD1. CDR3 length: 14 residues. J lost 7 bases, V lost 4 bases, and 10 bases had no gene match. CDR1 and CDR2 (germline): SGHDN, FVKESK.

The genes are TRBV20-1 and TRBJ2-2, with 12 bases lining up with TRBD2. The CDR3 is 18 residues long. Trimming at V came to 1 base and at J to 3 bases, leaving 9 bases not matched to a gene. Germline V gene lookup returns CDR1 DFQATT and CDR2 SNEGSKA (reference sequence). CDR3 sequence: CSARGASGGEIYTGELFF. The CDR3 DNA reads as TGCAGTGCTAGAGGGGCTAGCGGGGGGGAAATTTACACCGGGGAGCTGTTTTTT.

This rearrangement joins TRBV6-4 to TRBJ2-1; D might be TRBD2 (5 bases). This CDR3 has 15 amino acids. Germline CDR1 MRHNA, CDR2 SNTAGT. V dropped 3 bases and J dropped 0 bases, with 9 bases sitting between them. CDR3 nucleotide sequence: TGTGCCAGCAGTGAGGAGGCCAGCTCCTACAATGAGCAGTTCTTC. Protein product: CASSEEASSYNEQFF.

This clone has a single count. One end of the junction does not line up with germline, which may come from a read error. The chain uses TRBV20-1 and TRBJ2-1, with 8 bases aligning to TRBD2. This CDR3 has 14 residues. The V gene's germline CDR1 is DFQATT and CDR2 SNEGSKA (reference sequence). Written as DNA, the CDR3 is TGCAGTGCTCGCAGCGGGAGAGGCGGCAATGATCAGTTCTTC. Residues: CSARSGRGGNDQFF.

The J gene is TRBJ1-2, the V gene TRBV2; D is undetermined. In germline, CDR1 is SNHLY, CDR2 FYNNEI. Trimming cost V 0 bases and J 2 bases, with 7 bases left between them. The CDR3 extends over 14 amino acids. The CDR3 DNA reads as TGTGCCAGCAGTGAAGCGGCCCGCAACTATGGCTACACCTTC. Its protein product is CASSEAARNYGYTF. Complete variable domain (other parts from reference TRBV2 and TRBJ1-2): EPEVTQTPSHQVTQMGQEVILRCVPISNHLYFYWYRQILGQKVEFLVSFYNNEISEKSEIFDDQFSVERPDGSNFTLKIRSTKLEDSAMYFCASSEAARNYGYTFGSGTRLTVV.

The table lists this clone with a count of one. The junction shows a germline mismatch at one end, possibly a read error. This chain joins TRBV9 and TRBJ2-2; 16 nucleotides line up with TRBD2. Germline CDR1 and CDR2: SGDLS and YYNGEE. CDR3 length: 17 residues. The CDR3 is CANSAGTSGRAGGELFF. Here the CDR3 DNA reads TGTGCCAACAGCGCAGGGACTAGCGGGAGGGCCGGTGGGGAGCTGTTTTTT. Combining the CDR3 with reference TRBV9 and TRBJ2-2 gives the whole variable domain DSGVTQTPKHLITATGQRVTLRCSPRSGDLSVYWYQQSLDQGLQFLIQYYNGEERAKGNILERFSAQQFPDLHSELNLSSLELGDSALYFCANSAGTSGRAGGELFFGEGSRLTVL.